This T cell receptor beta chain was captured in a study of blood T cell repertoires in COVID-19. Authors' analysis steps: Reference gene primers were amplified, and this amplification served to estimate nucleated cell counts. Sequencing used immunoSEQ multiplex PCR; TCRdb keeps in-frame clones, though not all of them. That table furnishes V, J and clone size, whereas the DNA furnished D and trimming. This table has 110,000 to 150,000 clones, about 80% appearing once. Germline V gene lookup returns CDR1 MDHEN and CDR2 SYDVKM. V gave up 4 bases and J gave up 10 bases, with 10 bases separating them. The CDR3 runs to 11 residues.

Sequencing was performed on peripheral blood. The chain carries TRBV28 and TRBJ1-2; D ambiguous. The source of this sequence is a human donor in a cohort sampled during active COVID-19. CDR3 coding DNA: TGTGCCAGCAGTTCCTCGGTTTACTACACCTTC. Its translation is CASSSSVYYTF.